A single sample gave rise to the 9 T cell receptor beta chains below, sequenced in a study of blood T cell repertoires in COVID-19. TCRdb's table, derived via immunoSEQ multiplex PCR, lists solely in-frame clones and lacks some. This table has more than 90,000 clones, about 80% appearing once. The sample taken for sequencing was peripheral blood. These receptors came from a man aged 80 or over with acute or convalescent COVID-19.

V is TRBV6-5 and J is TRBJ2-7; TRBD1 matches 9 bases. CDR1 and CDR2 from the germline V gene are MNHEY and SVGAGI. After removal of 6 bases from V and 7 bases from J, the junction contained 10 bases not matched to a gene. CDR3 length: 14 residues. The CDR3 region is CASRPTGGAGEQYF. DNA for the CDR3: TGTGCCAGCAGACCAACAGGGGGCGCGGGAGAGCAGTACTTC.

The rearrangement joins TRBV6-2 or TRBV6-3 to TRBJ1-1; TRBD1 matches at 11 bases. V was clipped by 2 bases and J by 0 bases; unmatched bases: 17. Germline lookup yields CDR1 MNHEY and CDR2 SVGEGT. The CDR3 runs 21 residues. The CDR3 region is CASSYGVRRGQGVLMNTEAFF. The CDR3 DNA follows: TGTGCCAGCAGTTACGGTGTAAGGCGGGGACAGGGGGTTCTTATGAACACTGAAGCTTTCTTT.

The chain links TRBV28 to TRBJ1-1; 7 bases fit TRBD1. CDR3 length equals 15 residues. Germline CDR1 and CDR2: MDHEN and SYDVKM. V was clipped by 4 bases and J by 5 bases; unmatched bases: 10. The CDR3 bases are TGTGCCAGCAGTTCTCTACAGGGGCGGAGAACTGAAGCTTTCTTT. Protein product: CASSSLQGRRTEAFF.

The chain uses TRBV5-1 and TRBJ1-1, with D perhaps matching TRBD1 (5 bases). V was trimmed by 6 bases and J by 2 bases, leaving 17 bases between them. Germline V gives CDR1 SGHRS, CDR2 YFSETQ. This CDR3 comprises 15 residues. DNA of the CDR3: TGCGCCAGCATTAAGGAGACAGTCGGAAACACTGAAGCTTTCTTT. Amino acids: CASIKETVGNTEAFF.

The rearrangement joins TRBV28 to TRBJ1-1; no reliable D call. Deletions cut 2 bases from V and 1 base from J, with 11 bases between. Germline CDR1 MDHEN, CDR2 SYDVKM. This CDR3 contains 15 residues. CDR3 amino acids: CASSLHGLGNTEAFF. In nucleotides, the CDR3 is TGTGCCAGCAGTTTACACGGACTCGGGAACACTGAAGCTTTCTTT.

The CDR3 nucleotides are TGTGCCAGCAGTTACAGAGGGGGCGCGGTCGGGGAGCTGTTTTTT. It encodes CASSYRGGAVGELFF. The chain uses TRBV6-6 and TRBJ2-2, with 7 bases that match TRBD1. The germline CDR1 and CDR2 sequences are MNHNY and SVGAGI (reference sequence). Losses at the gene ends were 2 bases for V and 7 bases for J; bases not matched to a gene: 7. The CDR3 is made up of 15 amino acids.

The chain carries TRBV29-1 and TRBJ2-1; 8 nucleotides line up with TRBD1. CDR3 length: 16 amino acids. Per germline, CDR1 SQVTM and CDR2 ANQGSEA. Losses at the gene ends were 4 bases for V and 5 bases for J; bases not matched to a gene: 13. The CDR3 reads CSVVGIGQGMNNEQFF. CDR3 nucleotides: TGCAGCGTTGTTGGTATTGGACAGGGTATGAACAATGAGCAGTTCTTC.

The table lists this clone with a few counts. Here the CDR3 reads CSASPFSGYTF. The CDR3 DNA reads TGCAGTGCTAGTCCCTTTAGTGGCTACACCTTC. The chain joins TRBV20-1 to TRBJ1-2; D gene uncertain. This CDR3 is 11 amino acids long. Trimming stripped 3 bases from V and 7 bases from J, with 9 bases between. Per germline, CDR1 DFQATT and CDR2 SNEGSKA (reference sequence).

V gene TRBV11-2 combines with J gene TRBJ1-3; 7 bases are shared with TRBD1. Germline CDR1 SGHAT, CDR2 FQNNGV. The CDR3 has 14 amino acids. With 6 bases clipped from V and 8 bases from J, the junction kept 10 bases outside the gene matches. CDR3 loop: CASRSDRSRDTIYF. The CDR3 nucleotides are TGTGCCAGCAGATCGGACAGGTCGAGGGACACCATATATTTT.